This T cell receptor (beta chain) was captured by sequencing in a study of blood T cells in healthy people across ages. The CDR3 consists of 16 residues. Looked up from germline, CDR1 is MNHEY and CDR2 is SMNVEV (reference sequence). V shed 6 bases, J shed 0 bases, and the junction held 7 bases outside the gene matches. In this sample, this clonotype turned up a few times. Sample-barcoded 5' priming and a J-beta primer mix drove a second PCR of about 7 to 11 cycles. TCRdb reanalysed the 5' RACE reads using MiXCR and keeps one entry per CDR3 protein. The sample lists approximately 880,000 distinct CDR3 sequences; around 49% were seen once.

This TCR was sampled from a man aged 25 to 45 in good health. Sequenced material: blood. V is TRBV27 and J is TRBJ2-3, with 9 bases fitting TRBD2. CDR3 bases: TGTGCCAGCAGACCGGCGGGGGGGCCTAGCACAGATACGCAGTATTTT. Its protein product is CASRPAGGPSTDTQYF.